This T cell receptor beta chain was sequenced in a study of T cell repertoires in cytomegalovirus infection. Study overall: Public TCR beta signatures indicated both CMV infection and matching HLA type. General observations from the study: Clonotype analysis showed dominance of the ex vivo response by HLA-C-restricted CMV-specific TCR beta clonotypes. CMV carriers having the relevant HLA were flagged by cumulative public TCR beta family frequency.

In its sample, this clonotype was seen many times. Its cognate antigen is unknown. The CDR3 covers 15 residues. Trimming took off 4 bases at V and 0 bases at J, with 12 bases between the two ends. Germline CDR1 SGHTA, CDR2 FQGNSA. TCRdb reprocessed the reads via MiXCR and lists one record per CDR3 protein. The sample holds about 190,000 distinct CDR3 sequences, under 30% seen once. The receptor's source is a human donor in good health (CMV status not recorded). Some clones in this sample may be carry-over from other donors' samples. Sequenced: PBMCs. This sequence joins TRBV7-2 and TRBJ1-1; D is perhaps TRBD1 (5 bases). CDR3 loop: CASSSMGGMNTEAFF. The CDR3, as DNA: TGTGCCAGCAGCTCGATGGGGGGGATGAACACTGAAGCTTTCTTT.